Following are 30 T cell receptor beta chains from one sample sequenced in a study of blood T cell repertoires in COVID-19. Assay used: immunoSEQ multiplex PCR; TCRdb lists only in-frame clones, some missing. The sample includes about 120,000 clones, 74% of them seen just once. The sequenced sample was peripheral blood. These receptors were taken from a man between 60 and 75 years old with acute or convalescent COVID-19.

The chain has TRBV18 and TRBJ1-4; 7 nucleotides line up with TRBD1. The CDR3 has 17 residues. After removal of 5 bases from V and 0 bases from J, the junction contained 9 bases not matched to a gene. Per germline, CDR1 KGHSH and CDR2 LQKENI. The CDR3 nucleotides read TGTGCCAGCTCAGAAGGACAGGCACTGGCAACTAATGAAAAACTGTTTTTT. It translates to CASSEGQALATNEKLFF.

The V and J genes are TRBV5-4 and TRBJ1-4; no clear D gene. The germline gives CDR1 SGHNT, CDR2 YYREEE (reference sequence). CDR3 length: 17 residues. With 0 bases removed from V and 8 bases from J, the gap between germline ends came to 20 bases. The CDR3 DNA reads TGTGCCAGCAGCTTGGCCAAATACGGGGATATCGGGGAAAAACTGTTTTTT. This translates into CASSLAKYGDIGEKLFF.

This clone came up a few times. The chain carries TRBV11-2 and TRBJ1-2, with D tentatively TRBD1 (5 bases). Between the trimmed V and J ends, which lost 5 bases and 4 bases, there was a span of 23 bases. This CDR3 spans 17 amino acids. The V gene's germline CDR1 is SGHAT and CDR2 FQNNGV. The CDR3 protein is CASSLSPDSHTSYGYTF. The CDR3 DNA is TGTGCCAGCAGCCTAAGCCCAGACAGCCATACATCCTATGGCTACACCTTC.

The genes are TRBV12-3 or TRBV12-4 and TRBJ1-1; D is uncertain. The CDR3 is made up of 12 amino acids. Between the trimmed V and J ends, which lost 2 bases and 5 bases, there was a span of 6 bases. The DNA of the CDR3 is TGTGCCAGCAGTTTAACTCGGACTGAAGCTTTCTTT. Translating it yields CASSLTRTEAFF.

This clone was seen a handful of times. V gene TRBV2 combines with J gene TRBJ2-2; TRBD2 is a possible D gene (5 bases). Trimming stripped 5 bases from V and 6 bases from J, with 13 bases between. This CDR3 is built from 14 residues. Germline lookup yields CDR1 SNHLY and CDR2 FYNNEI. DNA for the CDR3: TGTGCCAGCAGTAACCTAGCCGGGTCCGGGGAGCTGTTTTTT. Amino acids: CASSNLAGSGELFF.

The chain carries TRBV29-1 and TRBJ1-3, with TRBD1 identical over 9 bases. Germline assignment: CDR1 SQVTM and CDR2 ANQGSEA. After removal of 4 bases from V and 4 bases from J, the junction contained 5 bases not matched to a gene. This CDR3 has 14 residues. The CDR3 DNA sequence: TGCAGCGTTGCAGGGACAGGGACAGGAAACACCATATATTTT. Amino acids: CSVAGTGTGNTIYF.

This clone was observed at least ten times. The chain's CDR3 is CASSVEGDRGNTEAFF. The CDR3 DNA reads as TGTGCCAGCAGCGTAGAGGGGGACAGGGGGAACACTGAAGCTTTCTTT. The gene calls are TRBV9 and TRBJ1-1; 10 bases are a match to TRBD1. The V gene end was trimmed by 0 bases and the J gene end by 1 base; junction bases not matched to a gene: 3. The germline V gene has CDR1 SGDLS and CDR2 YYNGEE. The CDR3 is 16 residues long.

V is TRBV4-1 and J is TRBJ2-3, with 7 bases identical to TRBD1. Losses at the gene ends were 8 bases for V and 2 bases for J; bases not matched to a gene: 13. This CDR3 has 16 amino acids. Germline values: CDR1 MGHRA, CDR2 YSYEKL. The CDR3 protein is CASGRGPGKSTDTQYF. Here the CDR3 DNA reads TGCGCCAGCGGAAGGGGGCCTGGGAAGTCCACAGATACGCAGTATTTT.

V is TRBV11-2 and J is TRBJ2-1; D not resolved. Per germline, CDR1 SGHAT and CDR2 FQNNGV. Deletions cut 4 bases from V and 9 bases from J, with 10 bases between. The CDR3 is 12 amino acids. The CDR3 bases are TGTGCCAGCAGCTCTCAGCGCGGTGAGCAGTTCTTC. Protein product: CASSSQRGEQFF.

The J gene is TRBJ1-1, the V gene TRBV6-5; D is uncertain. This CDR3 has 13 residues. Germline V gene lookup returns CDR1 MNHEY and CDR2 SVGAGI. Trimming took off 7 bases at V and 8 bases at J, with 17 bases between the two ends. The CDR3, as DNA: TGTGCCAGCATAAGCGGGAGATTGAACGAAGCTTTCTTT. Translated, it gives CASISGRLNEAFF.

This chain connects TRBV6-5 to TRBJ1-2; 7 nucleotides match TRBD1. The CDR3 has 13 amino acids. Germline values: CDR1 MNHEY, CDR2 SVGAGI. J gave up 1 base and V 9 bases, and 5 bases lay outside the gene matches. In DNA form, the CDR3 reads TGTGCCAGTAGACAGGGAGATAACTATGGCTACACCTTC. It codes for CASRQGDNYGYTF.

The DNA for the CDR3 is TGTGCCAGCAGCTTCCTCTCAGGTGGAGGAGAGACCCAGTACTTC. Translating gives CASSFLSGGGETQYF. The chain joins TRBV7-7 to TRBJ2-5, with D maybe TRBD2 (5 bases). Per the germline V gene, CDR1 is SSHAT and CDR2 is FNYEAQ (reference sequence). CDR3 length equals 15 residues. The V and J ends lost 3 bases and 4 bases respectively, with 15 bases between them.

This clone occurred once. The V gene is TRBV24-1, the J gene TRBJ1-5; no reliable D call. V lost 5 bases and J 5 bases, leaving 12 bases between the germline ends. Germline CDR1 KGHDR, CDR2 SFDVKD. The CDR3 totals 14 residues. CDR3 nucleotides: TGTGCCACCAGTGGGGAGCGAGCGGATCAGCCCCAGCATTTT. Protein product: CATSGERADQPQHF.

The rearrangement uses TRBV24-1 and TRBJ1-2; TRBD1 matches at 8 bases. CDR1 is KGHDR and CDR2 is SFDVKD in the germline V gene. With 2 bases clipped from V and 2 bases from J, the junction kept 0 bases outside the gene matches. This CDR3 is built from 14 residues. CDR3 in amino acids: CATSDWDRNYGYTF. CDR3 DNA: TGTGCCACCAGTGATTGGGACAGGAACTATGGCTACACCTTC.

For the CDR3, the DNA is TGTGCCAGCAGCCCAGGTGTAGGGGGACCCTATGGCTACACCTTC. As protein: CASSPGVGGPYGYTF. The chain carries TRBV21-1 and TRBJ1-2; the table calls TRBD1, which could not be checked here. TRBV21-1 is a known pseudogene. The CDR3 sequence is 15 residues long.

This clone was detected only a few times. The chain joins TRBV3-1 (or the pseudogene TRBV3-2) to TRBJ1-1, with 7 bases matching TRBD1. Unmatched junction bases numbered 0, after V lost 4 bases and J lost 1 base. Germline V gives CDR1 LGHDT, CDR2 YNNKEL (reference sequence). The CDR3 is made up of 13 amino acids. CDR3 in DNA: TGTGCCAGCAGCCGGACAGGGAACACTGAAGCTTTCTTT. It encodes CASSRTGNTEAFF.

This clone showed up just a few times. CDR3 bases: TGTGCCAGCAGCTTAGTACCCCGGACAGCTAACTATGGCTACACCTTC. Residues: CASSLVPRTANYGYTF. The J gene is TRBJ1-2, the V gene TRBV7-2; tentative D call: TRBD1 (6 bases). Germline values: CDR1 SGHTA, CDR2 FQGNSA. The CDR3 has 16 residues. The ends were cut back, 1 base at V and 0 bases at J, with 12 bases in the middle.

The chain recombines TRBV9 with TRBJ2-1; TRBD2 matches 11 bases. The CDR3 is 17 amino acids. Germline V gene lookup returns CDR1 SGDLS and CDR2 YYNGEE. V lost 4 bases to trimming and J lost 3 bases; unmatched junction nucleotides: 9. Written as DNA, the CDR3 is TGTGCCAGCAGCTCAATCTCGGGACTAGCGGTCTACAATGAGCAGTTCTTC. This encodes CASSSISGLAVYNEQFF. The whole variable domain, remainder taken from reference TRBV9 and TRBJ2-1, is DSGVTQTPKHLITATGQRVTLRCSPRSGDLSVYWYQQSLDQGLQFLIQYYNGEERAKGNILERFSAQQFPDLHSELNLSSLELGDSALYFCASSSISGLAVYNEQFFGPGTRLTVL.

CDR3: CATSDLGDGGYEQYF. DNA for the CDR3: TGTGCCACCAGTGATTTAGGAGACGGAGGCTACGAGCAGTACTTC. V and J are TRBV24-1 and TRBJ2-7; weak D call: TRBD2 (5 bases). The germline V gene has CDR1 KGHDR and CDR2 SFDVKD. The CDR3 has 15 amino acids. Trimming removed 1 base from V and 3 bases from J, with 12 bases in between.

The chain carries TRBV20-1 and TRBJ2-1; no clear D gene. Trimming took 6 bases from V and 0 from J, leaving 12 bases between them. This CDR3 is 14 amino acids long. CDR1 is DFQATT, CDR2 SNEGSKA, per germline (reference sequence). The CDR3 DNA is TGCAGTGCCAGTAGACTGTACTCCTACAATGAGCAGTTCTTC. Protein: CSASRLYSYNEQFF.

The CDR3 sequence: CASSPFNSGGHNEAFF. The DNA for the CDR3 is TGCGCCAGCAGCCCTTTCAACTCAGGGGGCCATAATGAAGCTTTCTTT. The chain is built from TRBV4-1 and TRBJ1-1; 8 bases agree with TRBD1. Germline lookup yields CDR1 MGHRA and CDR2 YSYEKL. The CDR3 is 16 amino acids. V shed 4 bases and J 7 bases; nucleotides not matched to a gene: 14.

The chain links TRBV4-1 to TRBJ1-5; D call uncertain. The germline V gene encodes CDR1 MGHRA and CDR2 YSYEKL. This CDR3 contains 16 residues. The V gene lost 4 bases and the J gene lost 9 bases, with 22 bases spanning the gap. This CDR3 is CASSPAENTRERPQHF. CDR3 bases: TGCGCCAGCAGCCCCGCCGAAAACACGCGGGAGAGGCCCCAGCATTTT.

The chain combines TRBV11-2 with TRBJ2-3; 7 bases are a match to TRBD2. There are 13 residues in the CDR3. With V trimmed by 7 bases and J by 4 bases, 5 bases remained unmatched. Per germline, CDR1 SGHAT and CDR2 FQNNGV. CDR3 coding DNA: TGTGCCAGCACCCCGGGGGGACCAGATACGCAGTATTTT. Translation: CASTPGGPDTQYF.

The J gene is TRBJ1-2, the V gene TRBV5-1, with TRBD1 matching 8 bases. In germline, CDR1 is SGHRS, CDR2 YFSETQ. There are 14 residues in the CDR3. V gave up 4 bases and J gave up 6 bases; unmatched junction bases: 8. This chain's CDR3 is CASSTGQAFDGYTF. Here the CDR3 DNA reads TGCGCCAGCAGCACGGGACAGGCTTTTGATGGCTACACCTTC.

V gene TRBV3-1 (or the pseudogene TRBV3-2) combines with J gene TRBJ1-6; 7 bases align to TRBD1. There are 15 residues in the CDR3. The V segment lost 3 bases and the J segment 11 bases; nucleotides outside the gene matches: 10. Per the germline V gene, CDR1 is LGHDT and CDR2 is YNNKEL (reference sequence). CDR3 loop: CASSQTGRDGPPLHF. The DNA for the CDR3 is TGTGCCAGCAGCCAGACAGGGCGGGATGGGCCACCCCTCCACTTT.

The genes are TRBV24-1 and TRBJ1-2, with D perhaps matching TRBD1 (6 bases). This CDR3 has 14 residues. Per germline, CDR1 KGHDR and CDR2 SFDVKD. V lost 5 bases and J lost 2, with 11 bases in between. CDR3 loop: CATSGSTGNYGYTF. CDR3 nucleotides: TGTGCCACCAGTGGTTCAACAGGGAACTATGGCTACACCTTC.

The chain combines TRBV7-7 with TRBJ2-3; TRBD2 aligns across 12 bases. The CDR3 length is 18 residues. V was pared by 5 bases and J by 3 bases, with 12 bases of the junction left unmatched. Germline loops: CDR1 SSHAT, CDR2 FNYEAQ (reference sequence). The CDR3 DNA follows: TGTGCCAGCAGCGACTCTCTTTGGACTAGCGGGGAAACAGATACGCAGTATTTT. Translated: CASSDSLWTSGETDTQYF.

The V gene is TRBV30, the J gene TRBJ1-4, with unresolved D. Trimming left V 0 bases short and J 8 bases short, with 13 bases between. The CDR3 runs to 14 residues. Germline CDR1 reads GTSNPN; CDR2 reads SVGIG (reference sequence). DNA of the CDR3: TGTGCCTGGAGTGTCTCCCTAACCAACGAAAAACTGTTTTTT. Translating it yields CAWSVSLTNEKLFF.

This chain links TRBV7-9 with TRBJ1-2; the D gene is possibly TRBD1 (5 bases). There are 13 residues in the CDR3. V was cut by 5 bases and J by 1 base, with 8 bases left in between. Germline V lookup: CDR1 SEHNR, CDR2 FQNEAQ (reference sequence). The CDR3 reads CASSKDSNYGYTF. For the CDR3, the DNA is TGTGCCAGCAGCAAAGACAGTAACTATGGCTACACCTTC.

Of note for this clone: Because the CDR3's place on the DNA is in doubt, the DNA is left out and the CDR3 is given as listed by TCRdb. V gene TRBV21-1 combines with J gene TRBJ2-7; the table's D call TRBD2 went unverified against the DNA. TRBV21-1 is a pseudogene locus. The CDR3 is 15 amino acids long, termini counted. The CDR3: CASICGSALFRYPCF.